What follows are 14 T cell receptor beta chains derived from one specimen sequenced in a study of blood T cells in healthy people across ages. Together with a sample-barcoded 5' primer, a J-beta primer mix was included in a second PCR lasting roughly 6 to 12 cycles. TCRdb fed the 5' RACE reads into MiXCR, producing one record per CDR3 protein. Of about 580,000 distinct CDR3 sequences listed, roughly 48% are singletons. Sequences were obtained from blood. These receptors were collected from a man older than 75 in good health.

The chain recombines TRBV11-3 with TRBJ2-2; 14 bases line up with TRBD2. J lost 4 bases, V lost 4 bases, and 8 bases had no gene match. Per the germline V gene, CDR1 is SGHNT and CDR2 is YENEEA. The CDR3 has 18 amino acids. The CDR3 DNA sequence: TGTGCCAGCAGCTCGCGGACTAGCGGGGGGATTTCCACCGGGGAGCTGTTTTTT. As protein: CASSSRTSGGISTGELFF.

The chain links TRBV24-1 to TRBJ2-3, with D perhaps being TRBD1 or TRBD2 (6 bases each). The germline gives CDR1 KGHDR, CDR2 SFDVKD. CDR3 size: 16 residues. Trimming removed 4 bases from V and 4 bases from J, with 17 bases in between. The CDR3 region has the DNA TGTGCCACCAGTGAGGAGGGGAGAGGGGGAGCAGATACGCAGTATTTT. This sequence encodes CATSEEGRGGADTQYF.

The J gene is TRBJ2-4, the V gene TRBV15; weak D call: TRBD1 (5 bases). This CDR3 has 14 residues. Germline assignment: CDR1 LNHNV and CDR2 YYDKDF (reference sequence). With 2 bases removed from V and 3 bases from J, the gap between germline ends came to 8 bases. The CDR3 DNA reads TGTGCCACCAGCAGATTGACAGACAAAAACATTCAGTACTTC. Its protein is CATSRLTDKNIQYF.

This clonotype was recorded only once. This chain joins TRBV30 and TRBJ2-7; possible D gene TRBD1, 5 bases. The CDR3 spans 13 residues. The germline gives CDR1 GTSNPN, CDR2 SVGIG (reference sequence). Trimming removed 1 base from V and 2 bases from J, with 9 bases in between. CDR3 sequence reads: CAWSAAGPYEQYF. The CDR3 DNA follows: TGTGCCTGGAGTGCGGCAGGGCCCTACGAGCAGTACTTC.

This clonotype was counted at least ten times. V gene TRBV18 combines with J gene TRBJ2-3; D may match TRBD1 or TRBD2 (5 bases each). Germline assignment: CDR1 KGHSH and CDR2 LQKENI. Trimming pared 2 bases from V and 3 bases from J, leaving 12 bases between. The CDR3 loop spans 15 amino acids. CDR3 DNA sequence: TGTGCCAGCTCACCAGACCAGGGCGGGACAGATACGCAGTATTTT. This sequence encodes CASSPDQGGTDTQYF.

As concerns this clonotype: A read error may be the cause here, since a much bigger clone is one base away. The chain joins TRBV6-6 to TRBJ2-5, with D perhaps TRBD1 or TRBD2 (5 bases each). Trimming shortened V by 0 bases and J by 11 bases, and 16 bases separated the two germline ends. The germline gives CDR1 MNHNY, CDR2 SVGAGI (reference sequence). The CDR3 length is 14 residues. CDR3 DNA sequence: TGTGCCAGCAGTTACTCCCCAGGGACCAATGAGCAGTACTTC. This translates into CASSYSPGTNEQYF.

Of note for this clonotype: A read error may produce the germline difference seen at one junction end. The CDR3, as DNA: TGTGCCAGCAGCCATCCGGGACTAGCGGGGGCCCTCACAGATGCGCAGTATTTT. Its protein is CASSHPGLAGALTDAQYF. The V call is TRBV5-5, the J call TRBJ2-3, with TRBD2 matching over 14 bases. Looked up from germline, CDR1 is SGHKS and CDR2 is YYEKEE (reference sequence). The CDR3 sequence is 18 residues long.

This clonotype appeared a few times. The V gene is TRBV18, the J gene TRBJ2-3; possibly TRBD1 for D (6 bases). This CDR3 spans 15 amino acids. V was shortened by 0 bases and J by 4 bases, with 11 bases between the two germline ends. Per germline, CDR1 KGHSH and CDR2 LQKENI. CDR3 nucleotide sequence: TGTGCCAGCTCACCACCGCAGGGGCGGGCAGATACGCAGTATTTT. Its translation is CASSPPQGRADTQYF.

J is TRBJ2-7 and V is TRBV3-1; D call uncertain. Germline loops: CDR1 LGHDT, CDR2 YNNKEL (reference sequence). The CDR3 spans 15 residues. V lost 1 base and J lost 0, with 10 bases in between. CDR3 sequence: CASSQGLDSSYEQYF. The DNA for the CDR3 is TGTGCCAGCAGCCAAGGACTTGACTCCTCCTACGAGCAGTACTTC.

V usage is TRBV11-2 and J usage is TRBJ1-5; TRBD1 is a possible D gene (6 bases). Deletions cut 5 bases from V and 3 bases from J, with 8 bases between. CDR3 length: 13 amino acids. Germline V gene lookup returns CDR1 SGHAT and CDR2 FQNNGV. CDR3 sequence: CASSVGHNQPQHF. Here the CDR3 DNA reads TGTGCCAGCAGCGTGGGACACAATCAGCCCCAGCATTTT. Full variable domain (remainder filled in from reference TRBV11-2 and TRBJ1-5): EAGVAQSPRYKIIEKRQSVAFWCNPISGHATLYWYQQILGQGPKLLIQFQNNGVVDDSQLPKDRFSAERLKGVDSTLKIQPAKLEDSAVYLCASSVGHNQPQHFGDGTRLSIL.

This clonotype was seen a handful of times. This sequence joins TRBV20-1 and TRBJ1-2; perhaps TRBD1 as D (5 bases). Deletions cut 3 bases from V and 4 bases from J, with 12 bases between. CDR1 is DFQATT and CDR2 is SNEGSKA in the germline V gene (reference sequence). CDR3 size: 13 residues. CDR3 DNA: TGCAGTGCTAGGGGGCAAGGGACCTATGGCTACACCTTC. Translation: CSARGQGTYGYTF.

The CDR3 region is CASSLTGTGNYEQYF. CDR3 DNA: TGTGCCAGCAGCCTAACCGGGACAGGAAACTACGAGCAGTACTTC. The rearrangement links TRBV7-2 to TRBJ2-7; 8 bases match TRBD1. The V segment lost 5 bases and the J segment 3 bases; nucleotides outside the gene matches: 9. The CDR3 extends over 15 amino acids. Germline V CDR1 and CDR2: SGHTA, FQGNSA.

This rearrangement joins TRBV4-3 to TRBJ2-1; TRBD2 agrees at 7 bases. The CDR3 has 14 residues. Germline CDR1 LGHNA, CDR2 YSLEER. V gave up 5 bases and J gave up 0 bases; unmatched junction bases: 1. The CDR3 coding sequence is TGCGCCAGCAGCTGGACTAGCTCCTACAATGAGCAGTTCTTC. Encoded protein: CASSWTSSYNEQFF.

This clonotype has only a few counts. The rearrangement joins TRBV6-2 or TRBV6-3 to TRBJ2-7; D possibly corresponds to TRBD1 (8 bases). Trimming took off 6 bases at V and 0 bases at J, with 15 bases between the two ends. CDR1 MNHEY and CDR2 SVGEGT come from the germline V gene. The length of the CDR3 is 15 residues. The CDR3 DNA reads TGTGCCAGCAGCTCGGACAGGGAGGGCTCCTACGAGCAGTACTTC. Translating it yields CASSSDREGSYEQYF.